This T cell receptor (beta chain) derives from a study of response to subunit inactivated influenza vaccine. MiXCR, run by TCRdb on the RT-PCR reads, gives a single entry per CDR3 protein. The table has hundreds of thousands of distinct CDR3 sequences, 7.5% to 8.5% seen once; the top ten hold roughly 13%. CDR3 length: 13 residues. CDR1 is LGHDT and CDR2 is YNNKEL in the germline V gene (reference sequence). With V trimmed by 4 bases and J by 5 bases, 3 bases remained unmatched. This clonotype was obtained from a man between 50 and 75 years old who received an inactivated influenza vaccine. This chain joins TRBV3-1 and TRBJ1-1; 8 bases map to TRBD1. Sequencing used PBMCs from blood, obtained around 2 years after vaccination. The CDR3 loop is CASSPRGRTEAFF. DNA for the CDR3: TGTGCCAGCAGCCCCAGGGGGCGTACTGAAGCTTTCTTT.